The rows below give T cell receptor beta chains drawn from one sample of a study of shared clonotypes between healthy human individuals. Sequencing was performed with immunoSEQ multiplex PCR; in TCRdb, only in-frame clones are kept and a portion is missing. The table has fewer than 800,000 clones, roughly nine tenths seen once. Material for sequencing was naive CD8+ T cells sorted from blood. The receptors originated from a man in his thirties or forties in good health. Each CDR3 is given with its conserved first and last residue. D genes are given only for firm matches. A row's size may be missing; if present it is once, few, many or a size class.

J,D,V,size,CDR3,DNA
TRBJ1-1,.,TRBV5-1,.,CASSFTGYGNTEAFF,TGCGCCAGCAGCTTCACTGGGTACGGGAACACTGAAGCTTTCTTT
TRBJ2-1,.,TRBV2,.,CASSEAASSYNEQFF,TGTGCCAGCAGTGAAGCGGCTAGCTCCTACAATGAGCAGTTCTTC
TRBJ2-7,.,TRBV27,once,CASSSLARSYEQYF,TGTGCCAGCAGTTCACTAGCACGTTCCTACGAGCAGTACTTC
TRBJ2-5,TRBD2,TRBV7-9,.,CASSLPTSGRGYQETQYF,TGTGCCAGCAGCTTACCGACTAGCGGGCGCGGGTACCAAGAGACCCAGTACTTC
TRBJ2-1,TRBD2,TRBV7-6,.,CASSLGLAGEGDEQFF,TGTGCCAGCAGCTTAGGACTAGCGGGAGAAGGTGATGAGCAGTTCTTC
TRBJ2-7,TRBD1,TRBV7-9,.,CASSPGQVFYEQYF,TGTGCCAGCAGCCCCGGACAGGTCTTCTACGAGCAGTACTTC
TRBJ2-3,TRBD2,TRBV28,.,CASSLPSGSLDTQYF,TGTGCCAGCAGTTTGCCTAGCGGGAGTTTGGATACGCAGTATTTT
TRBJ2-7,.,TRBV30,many,CAWSVARGGEQYF,TGTGCCTGGAGTGTAGCCAGGGGCGGCGAGCAGTACTTC
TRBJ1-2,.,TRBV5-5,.,CASGAPRMRDGYTF,TGTGCCAGCGGAGCCCCACGAATGAGGGATGGCTACACCTTC
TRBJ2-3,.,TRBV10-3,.,CAIKAPSSPDTQYF,TGTGCCATCAAGGCTCCCAGCTCCCCAGATACGCAGTATTTT
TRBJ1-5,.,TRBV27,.,CASSFLRNQPQHF,TGTGCCAGCAGTTTTTTGAGAAATCAGCCCCAGCATTTT
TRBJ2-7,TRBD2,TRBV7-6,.,CASSARTSAYEQYF,TGTGCCAGCAGCGCCCGGACTAGCGCTTACGAGCAGTACTTC
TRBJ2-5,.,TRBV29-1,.,CSVGRETQYF,TGCAGCGTTGGAAGGGAGACCCAGTACTTC
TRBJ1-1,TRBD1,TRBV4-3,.,CASSSRQGVWTEAFF,TGCGCCAGCAGCTCAAGACAGGGCGTTTGGACTGAAGCTTTCTTT
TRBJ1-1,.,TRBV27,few,CASSWGENTEAFF,TGTGCCAGCAGTTGGGGGGAGAACACTGAAGCTTTCTTT
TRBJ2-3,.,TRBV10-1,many,CASSEYEDTDTQYF,TGCGCCAGCAGTGAGTATGAAGACACAGATACGCAGTATTTT
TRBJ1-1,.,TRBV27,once,CASSPGGGFQAFF,TGTGCCAGCAGCCCCGGGGGGGGATTCCAAGCTTTCTTT
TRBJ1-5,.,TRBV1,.,CTSPPRTGMNQPQHF,TGCACCAGCCCCCCCAGGACAGGGATGAATCAGCCCCAGCATTTT
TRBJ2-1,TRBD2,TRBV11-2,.,CASSLFPLAGGRDEQFF,TGTGCCAGCAGCTTATTTCCCCTAGCGGGAGGCCGCGATGAGCAGTTCTTC
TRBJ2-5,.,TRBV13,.,CASSLNLAGETQYF,TGTGCCAGCAGCTTAAATTTGGCAGGGGAGACCCAGTACTTC
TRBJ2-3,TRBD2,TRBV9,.,CASSVGLAATDTQYF,TGTGCCAGCAGCGTAGGTCTAGCGGCCACAGATACGCAGTATTTT
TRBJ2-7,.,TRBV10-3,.,CAISEGQTYEQYF,TGTGCCATCAGTGAGGGACAGACCTACGAGCAGTACTTC
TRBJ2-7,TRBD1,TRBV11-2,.,CASTPRDRAAEQYF,TGTGCCAGCACCCCACGGGACAGGGCTGCCGAGCAGTACTTC
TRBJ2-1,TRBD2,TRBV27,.,CASSKGTSGKNEQFF,TGTGCCAGCAGTAAGGGGACTAGCGGGAAGAATGAGCAGTTCTTC
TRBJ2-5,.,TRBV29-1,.,CSVAASSETQYF,TGCAGCGTTGCAGCCTCCTCCGAGACCCAGTACTTC
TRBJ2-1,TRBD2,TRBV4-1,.,CASSYRTGTSGRGSYNEQFF,TGCGCCAGCAGCTACAGAACCGGGACTAGCGGGAGGGGCTCCTACAATGAGCAGTTCTTC
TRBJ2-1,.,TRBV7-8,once,CASSLNQGSPYNEQFF,TGTGCCAGCAGCTTGAACCAGGGGTCACCCTACAATGAGCAGTTCTTC
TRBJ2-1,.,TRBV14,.,CASSQYEGMTYNEQFF,TGTGCCAGCAGCCAATATGAGGGCATGACCTACAATGAGCAGTTCTTC
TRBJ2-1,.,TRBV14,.,CASCLTHNEQFF,TGTGCCAGCTGCTTGACCCACAATGAGCAGTTCTTC
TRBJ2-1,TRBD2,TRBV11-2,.,CASSLGLAGINEQFF,TGTGCCAGCAGCCTGGGACTAGCGGGCATCAATGAGCAGTTCTTC
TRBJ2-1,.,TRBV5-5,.,CASSLAHEQFF,TGTGCCAGCAGCTTAGCCCATGAGCAGTTCTTC
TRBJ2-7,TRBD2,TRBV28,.,CASSASSGVTYEQYF,TGTGCCAGCAGTGCCTCTAGCGGAGTCACCTACGAGCAGTACTTC
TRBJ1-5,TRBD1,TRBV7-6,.,CASSLRQGGNQPQHF,TGTGCCAGCAGCTTACGACAGGGAGGCAATCAGCCCCAGCATTTT
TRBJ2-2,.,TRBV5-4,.,CASRTGNSSPGELFF,TGTGCCAGCAGAACCGGGAACTCCTCTCCCGGGGAGCTGTTTTTT
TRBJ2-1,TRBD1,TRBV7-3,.,CASSGDRNYNEQFF,TGTGCCAGCAGCGGGGACAGGAACTACAATGAGCAGTTCTTC
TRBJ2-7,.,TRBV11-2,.,CASSGGTDYTYEQYF,TGTGCCAGCAGCGGAGGGACAGATTACACCTACGAGCAGTACTTC
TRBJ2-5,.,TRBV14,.,CASSQDRGQETQYF,TGTGCCAGCAGCCAAGATCGGGGTCAAGAGACCCAGTACTTC